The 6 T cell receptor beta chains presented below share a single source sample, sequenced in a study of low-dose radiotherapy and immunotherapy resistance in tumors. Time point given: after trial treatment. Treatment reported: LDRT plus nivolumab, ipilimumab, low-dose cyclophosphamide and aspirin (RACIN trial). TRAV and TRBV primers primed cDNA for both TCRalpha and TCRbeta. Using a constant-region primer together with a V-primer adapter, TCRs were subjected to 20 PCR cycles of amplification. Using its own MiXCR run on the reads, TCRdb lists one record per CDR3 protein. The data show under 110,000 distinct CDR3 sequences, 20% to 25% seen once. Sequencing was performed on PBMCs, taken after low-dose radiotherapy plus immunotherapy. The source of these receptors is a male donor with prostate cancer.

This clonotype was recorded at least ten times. CDR3 sequence (DNA): TGCAGCGTTGGGAAGCGGGAGATCGGCGCAGATACGCAGTATTTT. Amino acid sequence: CSVGKREIGADTQYF. The rearrangement links TRBV29-1 to TRBJ2-3, with 8 positions matching TRBD2. This CDR3 has 15 residues. J was trimmed by 4 bases and V by 4 bases; bases with no gene match: 10. Looked up from germline, CDR1 is SQVTM and CDR2 is ANQGSEA.

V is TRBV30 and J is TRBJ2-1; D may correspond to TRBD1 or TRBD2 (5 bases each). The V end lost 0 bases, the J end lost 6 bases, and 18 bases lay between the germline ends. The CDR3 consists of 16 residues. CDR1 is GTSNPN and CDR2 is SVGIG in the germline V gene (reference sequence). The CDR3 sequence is CAWSVLGPAIPNEQFF. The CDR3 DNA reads TGTGCCTGGAGTGTATTGGGACCAGCCATTCCCAATGAGCAGTTCTTC. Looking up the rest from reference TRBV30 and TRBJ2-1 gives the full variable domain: SQTIHQWPATLVQPVGSPLSLECTVEGTSNPNLYWYRQAAGRGLQLLFYSVGIGQISSEVPQNLSASRPQDRQFILSSKKLLLSDSGFYLCAWSVLGPAIPNEQFFGPGTRLTVL.

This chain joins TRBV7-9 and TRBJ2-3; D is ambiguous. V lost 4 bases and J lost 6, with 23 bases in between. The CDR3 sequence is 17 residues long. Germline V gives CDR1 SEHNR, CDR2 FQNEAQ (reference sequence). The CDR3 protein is CASSSPPGRQYQDTQYF. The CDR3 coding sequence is TGTGCCAGCAGCTCCCCCCCTGGGCGCCAGTATCAGGATACGCAGTATTTT.

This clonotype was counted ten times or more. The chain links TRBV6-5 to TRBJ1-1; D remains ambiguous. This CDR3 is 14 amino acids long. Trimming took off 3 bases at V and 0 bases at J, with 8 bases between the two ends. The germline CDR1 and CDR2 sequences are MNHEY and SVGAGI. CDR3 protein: CASSYSAMNTEAFF. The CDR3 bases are TGTGCCAGCAGTTATTCAGCGATGAACACTGAAGCTTTCTTT.

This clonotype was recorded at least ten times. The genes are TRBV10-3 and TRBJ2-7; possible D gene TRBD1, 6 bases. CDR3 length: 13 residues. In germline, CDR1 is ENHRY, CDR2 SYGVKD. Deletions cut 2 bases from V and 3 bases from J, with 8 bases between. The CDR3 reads CAISEADSYEQYF. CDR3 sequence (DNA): TGTGCCATCAGTGAGGCGGACAGCTACGAGCAGTACTTC.

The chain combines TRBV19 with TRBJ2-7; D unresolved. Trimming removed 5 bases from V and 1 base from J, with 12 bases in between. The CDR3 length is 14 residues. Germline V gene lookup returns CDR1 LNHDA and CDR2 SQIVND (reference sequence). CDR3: CASSRTVQSYEQYF. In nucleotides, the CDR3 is TGTGCCAGTAGTCGGACGGTTCAATCCTACGAGCAGTACTTC.